This T cell receptor beta chain stems from a study of glioma-infiltrating T cells after dendritic cell vaccination. About the study: Glioblastoma patients came from Phase I and II dendritic cell vaccination trials. Monocyte-derived dendritic cells, cultured 7 to 8 days with IL-4 and GM-CSF, were pulsed with autologous tumor lysate.

The V gene end was trimmed by 5 bases and the J gene end by 4 bases; junction bases not matched to a gene: 5. Germline CDR1 is MNHNS and CDR2 is SASEGT. There are 14 residues in the CDR3. Here immunoSEQ multiplex PCR was the method, and the copy in TCRdb shows in-frame clones only, minus some. The sample carries approximately 100,000 clones, roughly 80% recorded once. As concerns this clone: Its antigen remains unknown.

Overall study findings and caveats: Higher pretreatment TIL content predicted longer progression-free time and survival.

The chain is built from TRBV6-1 and TRBJ1-3; TRBD1 aligns across 7 bases. This TCR came from a human donor with glioblastoma. Source: blood, taken before dendritic cell vaccination. CDR3 nucleotide sequence: TGTGCCAGCAGTTATGGACAGGAGGGAAACACCATATATTTT. Its protein is CASSYGQEGNTIYF.